This TCR beta chain was profiled in a study of T cells in Graves' hyperthyroidism and ophthalmopathy. Turning to the study itself: Peripheral blood was obtained at initial diagnosis, preceding any treatment. General study results and limits: From stable hyperthyroidism, ophthalmopathy was separated by a 13 V-J model. Most clonotypes expanded in thyroid above 0.001 were likewise present in blood.

The CDR3 extends over 12 amino acids. The germline V and J ends were trimmed by 6 bases and 3 bases, with 12 bases remaining between them. The germline V gene has CDR1 DFQATT and CDR2 SNEGSKA (reference sequence). Regarding this clonotype: The antigen is not known.

Those patients with uncontrolled infection, other autoimmune disease, pregnancy or lactation were excluded. Amplified regions were TCR beta CDR3 sequences from RNA transcripts. TCR CDR3 regions were first amplified by RT-PCR with HTBI primers. MiXCR was run by TCRdb on the multiplex PCR reads, yielding one entry per CDR3 protein. The sample shows hundreds of thousands of distinct CDR3 sequences, around 21% of them seen only once. The sequenced material came from blood. The TCR comes from a man under 40 with Graves' ophthalmopathy. The chain carries TRBV20-1 and TRBJ2-7, with D uncertain. The CDR3 here is CSARPQNYEQYF. The DNA of the CDR3 is TGCAGTGCCCGCCCGCAAAACTACGAGCAGTACTTC.